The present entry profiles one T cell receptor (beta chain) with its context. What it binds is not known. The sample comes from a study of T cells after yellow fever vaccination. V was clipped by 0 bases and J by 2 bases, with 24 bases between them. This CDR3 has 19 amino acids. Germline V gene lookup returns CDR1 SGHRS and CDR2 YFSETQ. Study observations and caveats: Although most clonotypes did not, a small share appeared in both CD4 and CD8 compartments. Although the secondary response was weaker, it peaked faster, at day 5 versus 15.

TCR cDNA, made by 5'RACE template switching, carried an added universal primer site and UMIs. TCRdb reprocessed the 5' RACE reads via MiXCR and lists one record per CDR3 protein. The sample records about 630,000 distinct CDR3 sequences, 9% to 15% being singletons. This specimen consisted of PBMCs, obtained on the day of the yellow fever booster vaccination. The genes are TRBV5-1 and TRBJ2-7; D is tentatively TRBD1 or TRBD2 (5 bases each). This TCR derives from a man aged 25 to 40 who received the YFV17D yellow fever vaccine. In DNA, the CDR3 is TGCGCCAGCAGCTTGGGAGGGGCCGGGTCCCGAGACGTCCCCTACGAGCAGTACTTC. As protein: CASSLGGAGSRDVPYEQYF.